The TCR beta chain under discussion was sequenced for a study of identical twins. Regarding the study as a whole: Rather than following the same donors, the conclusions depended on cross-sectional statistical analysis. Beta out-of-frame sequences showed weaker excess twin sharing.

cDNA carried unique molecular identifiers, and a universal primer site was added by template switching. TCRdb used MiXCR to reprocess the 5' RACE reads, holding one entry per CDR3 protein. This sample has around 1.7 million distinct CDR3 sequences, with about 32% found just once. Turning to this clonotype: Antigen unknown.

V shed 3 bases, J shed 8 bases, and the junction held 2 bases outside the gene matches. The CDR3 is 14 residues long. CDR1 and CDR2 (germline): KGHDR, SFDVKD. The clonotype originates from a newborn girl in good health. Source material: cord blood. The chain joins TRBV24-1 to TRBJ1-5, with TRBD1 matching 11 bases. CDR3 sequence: CATSDTGQGEPQHF. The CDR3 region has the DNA TGTGCCACCAGTGATACGGGACAGGGGGAGCCCCAGCATTTT.